Following are 25 T cell receptor beta chains from one sample sequenced in a study of shared clonotypes between healthy human individuals. The data were produced by immunoSEQ multiplex PCR, yet TCRdb's version contains in-frame clones alone and is incomplete. The table records some 630,000 clones, approximately 75% of them present only once. The sequencing sample was made of memory CD4+ T cells sorted from blood. As to subset: CD45RA-negative fraction. These receptors were collected from a woman aged 25 to 39 in good health.

The chain is built from TRBV30 and TRBJ2-7; D ambiguous. Germline V gene lookup returns CDR1 GTSNPN and CDR2 SVGIG (reference sequence). The V end was cut by 3 bases, the J end by 4 bases, with 7 bases between. This CDR3 is built from 11 residues. The CDR3 region has the DNA TGTGCCTGGAGAAGCAGTTACGAGCAGTACTTC. Translating gives CAWRSSYEQYF.

The chain joins TRBV7-3 to TRBJ2-1; 15 positions match TRBD2. Germline CDR1 SGHTA, CDR2 FQGTGA. The CDR3 consists of 16 residues. V dropped 5 bases and J dropped 8; count of bases not matched to a gene: 7. The CDR3 coding sequence is TGTGCCAGCAGCGCGGGACTAGCGGGAGGTTTGGATGAGCAGTTCTTC. Translation gives CASSAGLAGGLDEQFF. Full variable domain (missing parts from reference TRBV7-3 and TRBJ2-1): GAGVSQTPSNKVTEKGKYVELRCDPISGHTALYWYRQSLGQGPEFLIYFQGTGAADDSGLPNDRFFAVRPEGSVSTLKIQRTERGDSAVYLCASSAGLAGGLDEQFFGPGTRLTVL.

V and J are TRBV2 and TRBJ2-1; D possibly uses TRBD1 or TRBD2 (5 bases each). The CDR3 has 16 residues. Trimming stripped 5 bases from V and 4 bases from J, with 18 bases between. The V gene's germline CDR1 is SNHLY and CDR2 FYNNEI. In DNA, the CDR3 is TGTGCCAGCAGTCCTACCGGGGCAGGGCCATACAATGAGCAGTTCTTC. Residues: CASSPTGAGPYNEQFF. Full variable domain (missing parts from reference TRBV2 and TRBJ2-1): EPEVTQTPSHQVTQMGQEVILRCVPISNHLYFYWYRQILGQKVEFLVSFYNNEISEKSEIFDDQFSVERPDGSNFTLKIRSTKLEDSAMYFCASSPTGAGPYNEQFFGPGTRLTVL.

The rearrangement joins TRBV7-9 to TRBJ1-1, with 7 bases lining up with TRBD1. Germline trimming cut 5 bases from V and 3 bases from J; bases unmatched to any gene: 9. This CDR3 region has 15 residues. Germline loops: CDR1 SEHNR, CDR2 FQNEAQ (reference sequence). The CDR3 reads CASSPSGGAYTEAFF. The CDR3 DNA reads TGTGCCAGCAGCCCCTCAGGGGGTGCATACACTGAAGCTTTCTTT.

The rearrangement links TRBV2 to TRBJ2-1; 7 nucleotides line up with TRBD2. The V gene's germline CDR1 is SNHLY and CDR2 FYNNEI. The CDR3 contains 15 residues. J lost 5 bases, V lost 6 bases, and 10 bases had no gene match. CDR3 amino acids: CASSDGLGKHNEQFF. CDR3 coding DNA: TGTGCCAGCAGCGACGGACTAGGAAAACACAATGAGCAGTTCTTC.

This clone appeared a few times. Other DNA sequences in the sample encode the same CDR3. The chain has TRBV7-9 and TRBJ1-5, with a tentative D call TRBD1 (6 bases). V was trimmed by 9 bases and J by 4 bases, leaving 10 bases between them. The CDR3 sequence is 12 residues long. The germline gives CDR1 SEHNR, CDR2 FQNEAQ (reference sequence). CDR3 sequence reads: CASGRGNQPQHF. Here the CDR3 DNA reads TGTGCCAGTGGGAGGGGGAATCAGCCCCAGCATTTT.

The V gene is TRBV10-3, the J gene TRBJ2-1; 10 bases agree with TRBD1. CDR3 length: 15 amino acids. Trimming at V came to 10 bases and at J to 4 bases, leaving 10 bases not matched to a gene. The germline CDR1 and CDR2 sequences are ENHRY and SYGVKD. The CDR3 bases are TGTGCCACCTCCCAACCGGGACAGGGGTACAATGAGCAGTTCTTC. As protein: CATSQPGQGYNEQFF.

The chain has TRBV2 and TRBJ2-7, with D unclear. The V and J ends lost 3 bases and 4 bases respectively, with 7 bases between them. Per the germline V gene, CDR1 is SNHLY and CDR2 is FYNNEI. This CDR3 is built from 12 residues. The CDR3 here is CASSDQIYEQYF. The DNA for the CDR3 is TGTGCCAGCAGTGACCAGATATACGAGCAGTACTTC.

V usage is TRBV2 and J usage is TRBJ2-7; 8 bases map to TRBD2. CDR3 length: 13 residues. V dropped 0 bases and J dropped 10; count of bases not matched to a gene: 5. The germline V gene encodes CDR1 SNHLY and CDR2 FYNNEI. This chain's CDR3 is CASSEAASGRQYF. The CDR3 nucleotides are TGTGCCAGCAGTGAAGCTGCCAGCGGGAGACAGTACTTC.

This clone has a count of ten or more. The sample has other DNA sequences that encode this CDR3 too. The chain has TRBV11-2 and TRBJ2-7, with TRBD1 identical over 8 bases. The CDR3 runs to 12 residues. V gave up 5 bases and J gave up 4 bases; unmatched junction bases: 1. Germline-derived CDR1 and CDR2 are SGHAT and FQNNGV. This CDR3 reads CASSRQGYEQYF. The CDR3, as DNA: TGTGCCAGCAGCCGACAGGGGTACGAGCAGTACTTC.

The chain uses TRBV28 and TRBJ2-5, with 13 bases fitting TRBD2. The J call may be mistaken, given a closer DNA end match to TRBJ2-7. The CDR3 is 15 residues long. CDR1 and CDR2 from the germline V gene are MDHEN and SYDVKM. CDR3 DNA sequence: TGTGCCGCCACGACTAGCGGGAGGACATCCTACGAGCAGTACTTC. Protein sequence: CAATTSGRTSYEQYF.

This chain connects TRBV4-2 to TRBJ2-1; no reliable D call. This CDR3 contains 12 residues. Germline CDR1 is LGHNA and CDR2 is YNFKEQ. Trimming took off 2 bases at V and 8 bases at J, with 7 bases between the two ends. Here the CDR3 DNA reads TGTGCCAGCAGCCAATCTCTTCATGAGCAGTTCTTC. It codes for CASSQSLHEQFF.

This rearrangement joins TRBV10-2 to TRBJ2-5, with D possibly matching TRBD1 (5 bases). V lost 6 bases, J lost 3 bases, and 11 bases lay in between. This CDR3 contains 13 residues. Per germline, CDR1 WSHSY and CDR2 SAAADI. CDR3: CASRPPGKETQYF. The CDR3 nucleotides are TGCGCCAGCAGGCCACCAGGGAAAGAGACCCAGTACTTC.

This sequence joins TRBV10-3 and TRBJ2-3; 7 bases map to TRBD2. The CDR3 totals 16 residues. Germline CDR1 and CDR2: ENHRY and SYGVKD. Losses at the gene ends were 2 bases for V and 0 bases for J; bases not matched to a gene: 5. The chain's CDR3 is CAISELLALSTDTQYF. The CDR3 nucleotides read TGTGCCATCAGTGAGCTACTAGCGTTGAGCACAGATACGCAGTATTTT.

This clone was detected ten times or more. For the CDR3, the DNA is TGTGCCAGTAGTACCCAGACGAAACAAGAGACCCAGTACTTC. Protein sequence: CASSTQTKQETQYF. The chain combines TRBV19 with TRBJ2-5, with unresolved D. This CDR3 spans 14 amino acids. Germline V lookup: CDR1 LNHDA, CDR2 SQIVND (reference sequence). With 4 bases removed from V and 2 bases from J, the gap between germline ends came to 11 bases.

This clone was found many times. The chain uses TRBV5-1 and TRBJ1-1; a possible D gene is TRBD1 (5 bases). CDR1 and CDR2 (germline): SGHRS, YFSETQ. The CDR3 has 15 amino acids. With 4 bases removed from V and 0 bases from J, the gap between germline ends came to 13 bases. The CDR3 loop reads CASSPRQGLNTEAFF. In DNA form, the CDR3 reads TGCGCCAGCAGCCCACGTCAGGGTTTGAACACTGAAGCTTTCTTT.

This chain connects TRBV11-2 to TRBJ2-5, with TRBD2 identical over 11 bases. The germline V gene has CDR1 SGHAT and CDR2 FQNNGV. The CDR3 is made up of 16 amino acids. Unmatched junction bases numbered 4, after V lost 0 bases and J lost 4 bases. The CDR3 coding sequence is TGTGCCAGCAGCTTAGAACTAGCGGGAGTGTTAGAGACCCAGTACTTC. It translates to CASSLELAGVLETQYF.

This clone was found once. The chain carries TRBV18 and TRBJ1-1, with 8 bases aligning to TRBD1. V dropped 5 bases and J dropped 0; count of bases not matched to a gene: 11. Germline loops: CDR1 KGHSH, CDR2 LQKENI. The CDR3 consists of 17 residues. CDR3 DNA sequence: TGTGCCAGCTCATCGGACAGGGTCAATAAGGTGAACACTGAAGCTTTCTTT. This codes for CASSSDRVNKVNTEAFF.

In its sample, this clone was seen once. The chain links TRBV6-5 to TRBJ2-7; the D is unclear. Trimming took off 4 bases at V and 4 bases at J, with 11 bases between the two ends. Germline CDR1 and CDR2: MNHEY and SVGAGI. This CDR3 comprises 13 residues. This CDR3 is CASSSGGEYEQYF. As DNA, the CDR3 is TGTGCCAGCAGTTCCGGCGGCGAATACGAGCAGTACTTC.

This sequence joins TRBV19 and TRBJ2-5, with TRBD2 identical over 11 bases. J was trimmed by 3 bases and V by 6 bases; bases with no gene match: 9. There are 16 residues in the CDR3. Germline CDR1 and CDR2: LNHDA and SQIVND (reference sequence). For the CDR3, the DNA is TGTGCCAGTAGCCCTTGGGGTAGCGGGAGGGAAGAGACCCAGTACTTC. It specifies CASSPWGSGREETQYF.

This clone was detected only a few times. This chain connects TRBV28 to TRBJ2-2, with a possible D match to TRBD2 (6 bases). Trimming cost V 6 bases and J 7 bases, with 21 bases left between them. The CDR3 is 16 amino acids. In germline, CDR1 is MDHEN, CDR2 SYDVKM. The CDR3 sequence: CASSPPGQGGGGELFF. The DNA of the CDR3 is TGTGCCAGCAGCCCCCCGGGGCAGGGAGGTGGCGGGGAGCTGTTTTTT.

The chain is built from TRBV7-9 and TRBJ2-1, with 11 bases lining up with TRBD2. Germline V gene data show CDR1 as SEHNR and CDR2 as FQNEAQ (reference sequence). Unmatched junction bases numbered 9, after V lost 5 bases and J lost 0 bases. This CDR3 has 18 amino acids. CDR3 coding DNA: TGTGCCAGCAGCGAGACGGGGACTAGCGGAAGCTCCTACAATGAGCAGTTCTTC. Translated: CASSETGTSGSSYNEQFF.

The chain is built from TRBV27 and TRBJ1-2, with D possibly matching TRBD1 (6 bases). The CDR3 length is 13 residues. Germline V gene sequence: CDR1 MNHEY, CDR2 SMNVEV (reference sequence). The V and J ends lost 6 bases and 5 bases respectively, with 13 bases between them. In DNA form, the CDR3 reads TGTGCCAGCAGCTCGACAGGACCATATGGCTACACCTTC. Its translation: CASSSTGPYGYTF.

The chain joins TRBV28 to TRBJ1-2, with a tentative D call TRBD1 (5 bases). V dropped 5 bases and J dropped 6 bases, with 13 bases sitting between them. Germline V gene lookup returns CDR1 MDHEN and CDR2 SYDVKM. There are 13 residues in the CDR3. The CDR3 nucleotides read TGTGCCAGCAGTCTTGCGGGGGTCGATGGCTACACCTTC. The encoded protein is CASSLAGVDGYTF.

CDR3 amino acids: CASSSSTGEGFNEQFF. CDR3 DNA sequence: TGCGCCAGCAGCTCGTCAACAGGGGAGGGCTTCAATGAGCAGTTCTTC. This chain links TRBV5-1 with TRBJ2-1; D tentatively reads TRBD1 or TRBD2 (7 bases each). Germline loops: CDR1 SGHRS, CDR2 YFSETQ. Between the trimmed V and J ends, which lost 3 bases and 6 bases, there was a span of 19 bases. The CDR3 is made up of 16 amino acids.